This T cell receptor beta chain came from a study of cytomegalovirus exposure and HLA in healthy donors. Overall study findings and caveats: As a later analysis showed, several of the most significant clusters appeared to be linked to common viral pathogens. In a later analysis, donors in an Asian-associated ancestry cluster reportedly had fewer N-insertions in productive TCRs than the cohort mean. Roughly even sequencing depth across donors was the assumption behind the presence/absence analyses.

The PCR used 60 Vbeta and 13 Jbeta primers. Produced via immunoSEQ multiplex PCR; TCRdb's table is partial and in-frame only. The sample lists roughly 150,000 clones, roughly 73% occurring once. V gave up 0 bases and J gave up 6 bases, with 14 bases separating them. Per the germline V gene, CDR1 is SGHTA and CDR2 is FQGNSA. The CDR3 totals 15 residues. Donors counted as nominally healthy when sampled, yet unrecorded immune exposures were likely. Remarks on this clone: Antigen: not known.

This receptor was taken from a woman younger than 30 in good health and CMV-seronegative. Sequencing was carried out using PBMCs. The chain recombines TRBV7-2 with TRBJ1-2; tentative D call: TRBD1 (5 bases). This chain's CDR3 is CASSLAREAGNGYTF. CDR3 bases: TGTGCCAGCAGCTTAGCGAGGGAGGCAGGGAATGGCTACACCTTC.